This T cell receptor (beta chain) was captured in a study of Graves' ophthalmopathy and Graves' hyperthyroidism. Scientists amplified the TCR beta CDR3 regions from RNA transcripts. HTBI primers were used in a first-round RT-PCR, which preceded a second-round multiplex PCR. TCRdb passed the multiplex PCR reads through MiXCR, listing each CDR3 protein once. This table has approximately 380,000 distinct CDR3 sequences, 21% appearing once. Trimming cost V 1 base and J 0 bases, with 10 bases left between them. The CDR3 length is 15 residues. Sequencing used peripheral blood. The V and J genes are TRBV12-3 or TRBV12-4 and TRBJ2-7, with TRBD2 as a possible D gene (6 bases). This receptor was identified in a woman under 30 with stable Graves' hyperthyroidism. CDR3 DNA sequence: TGTGCCAGCAGTTTAGAGCCGGGAGTCTCCTACGAGCAGTACTTC. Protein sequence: CASSLEPGVSYEQYF.